The T cell receptor beta chain described here comes from a study of shared clonotypes between healthy human individuals. TCRdb's table, derived via immunoSEQ multiplex PCR, lists solely in-frame clones and lacks some. This sample has some 2.3 million clones, with approximately 93% found just once. This clone turned up a few times. Germline values: CDR1 MGHDK, CDR2 SYGVNS. V shed 0 bases and J shed 5 bases, with 22 bases lying between them. The CDR3 length is 18 residues. Sequencing was carried out using naive CD4+ T cells from PBMCs. This sample's subset: CD45RA+ positively selected. The chain uses TRBV25-1 and TRBJ1-2; possible D gene TRBD1, 6 bases. The source of this sequence is a young man in good health. Some clones in this sample may be carry-over from other donors' samples. The CDR3, as DNA: TGTGCCAGCAGTGAATATGGGGGGGGCAGTAAAAGTCGGTATGGCTACACCTTC. Protein sequence: CASSEYGGGSKSRYGYTF.